This TCR beta chain comes out of a study of T cells after yellow fever vaccination (dated by TCRdb to between 2017 and 2020). For the study in its entirety: Libraries from fractions with low cell numbers were prepared with the SMART-Seq v4 Ultra Low Input RNA kit. To follow T-cell clones before and after both primary and booster YFV17D yellow fever vaccination, bulk TCR alpha and beta repertoires underwent longitudinal sequencing. Two healthy male donors, one aged 18 to 29 and one aged 30 to 39 years, were included in the cohort. Blood samples were taken at several timepoints before and after primary and secondary immunization, and bulk PBMC replicates and cell subsets were isolated. The full study reports these points: A small fraction of clonotypes showed up in both the CD4 and CD8 compartments, probably as a result of convergent recombination. Compared with the primary T-cell response, the secondary T-cell response was faster but weaker, reaching its peak on day 5 rather than on day 15. After the booster, most clones that had expanded after primary vaccination were detected again (roughly 95% of CD4 and around nine tenths of CD8), suggesting broad maintenance of memory. Computational filtering was required because FACS-sorted repertoires could contain abundant contaminating clonotypes from the bulk population. Because the study included only a couple of donors, the extent to which the findings can be generalized is limited.

The germline V gene supplies CDR1 SGHTA and CDR2 FQGNSA. Including the terminal cysteine and phenylalanine, the CDR3 comprises 15 residues. The CDR3 DNA has 45 bases and is translated from base 1. V was cut back by 7 bases and J by 4 bases, leaving a gap of 20 bases between them. TCR cDNA was synthesized by 5'RACE template switching, which introduced a universal primer site and unique molecular identifiers. Priming of cDNA synthesis was performed from both the TCR alpha and TCR beta constant segments. Two PCR steps were used to amplify libraries, with sample barcodes and sequencing adapters being added in the second step. Sequencing of libraries was performed on Illumina HiSeq 2500 (2x100 bp) or NovaSeq (2x150 bp). Turning to the authors' computational methods: MIGEC was used to demultiplex reads and collapse the reads into UMI consensus sequences, and MiXCR was used for V(D)J alignment. Vaccine-responding clonotypes were defined with edgeR using replicate PBMC samples, requiring FDR below 0.01 and a log2 fold change above 5 up to day 15. Each bulk clonotype was labeled CD4 or CD8 based on which sequenced repertoire, CD4 or CD8, contained the clonotype at higher abundance. Starting from the raw public reads, TCRdb applied fastp trimming at Q25, assembled clones with MiXCR and retained in-frame beta chains. Identical CDR3 proteins give one entry, which carries the most common genes and DNA. The V and J calls follow TCRdb's processing rather than the paper's. Here the sample has approximately 550,000 distinct CDR3 sequences; roughly 14% occur a single time. Clones ranked in the top ten supply roughly an eighth of the sample.

The treatment or condition tag for this specimen amounts to: live attenuated yellow fever vaccine strain. At each blood-draw timepoint, two biological replicates of bulk PBMCs were obtained. A standard Ficoll-Paque protocol was used to isolate PBMCs from peripheral blood. TriZol was used to extract RNA from bulk PBMCs, CD4 and CD8 fractions, and dextramer-positive and dextramer-negative fractions. This clonotype was observed a handful of times. Its antigen remains undetermined. Base-call qualities are not available, and no considerably larger clone is one nucleotide away. In this chain, TRBV7-2 is recombined with TRBJ2-7; the D gene is perhaps TRBD1, from 6 matching bases. This TCR was sampled from a young man who received the YFV17D yellow fever vaccine. Sequencing was performed on PBMCs, taken on the day of the yellow fever booster vaccination. The CDR3 is CASNTPNPGEYEQYF. The DNA sequence is given as TGTGCCAGCAACACGCCCAACCCAGGGGAATACGAGCAGTACTTC.